One and the same sample provided the 23 T cell receptor beta chains below, sequenced in a study of T-cell memory formation after mild COVID-19 (dated by TCRdb to the early 2020s). The library was prepared using 5' RACE. The reads were generated on an Illumina NovaSeq 6000. TCRdb took the public reads, trimmed them with fastp at Q25, ran MiXCR for clone calling and kept in-frame beta chains. A single entry per CDR3 protein holds the most common genes and DNA from its merged rows. The sample data list around 390,000 distinct CDR3 sequences, and 15% to 20% of these were observed just once. The top ten hold about 22% of the sample. Material for sequencing was PBMCs or a T cell subset sorted from them (not recorded which). These receptors originate from a man aged 18 to 29 who had mild COVID-19 (a few samples of this study predate the infection). The sample titles of this study are shuffled in the database, so cell type and time point are left out; the donor was told from shared clones.

The sample holds many counts of this clonotype. This sequence joins TRBV12-3 or TRBV12-4 and TRBJ2-7; D is unresolved. The germline V and J ends were trimmed by 0 bases and 5 bases, with 2 bases remaining between them. This CDR3 region has 11 residues. The CDR3 loop reads CASSLADEQYF. The CDR3 DNA reads as TGTGCCAGCAGTTTAGCTGACGAGCAGTACTTC.

This clonotype turned up a few times. V gene TRBV5-8 combines with J gene TRBJ2-7, with 10 bases aligning to TRBD1. The V and J ends lost 3 bases and 6 bases, in that order; junction bases with no gene match: 9. The CDR3 contains 15 residues. Germline CDR1 and CDR2: SGHTS and YDEGEE. The CDR3 nucleotides are TGTGCCAGCAGCTACAGGACAGGGGGATCTGTCGAGCAGTACGTC. Amino acid sequence: CASSYRTGGSVEQYV.

The chain has TRBV7-9 and TRBJ1-2, with 7 bases aligning to TRBD1. CDR1 and CDR2 from the germline V gene are SEHNR and FQNEAQ (reference sequence). CDR3 length: 15 amino acids. V was clipped by 1 base and J by 4 bases; unmatched bases: 6. For the CDR3, the DNA is TGTGCCAGCAGCTTAGGGGGGACAGACCTCTATGGCTACACCTTC. It codes for CASSLGGTDLYGYTF.

This clonotype was detected ten times or more. The chain links TRBV20-1 to TRBJ1-2, with 8 bases aligning to TRBD1. Germline V gene lookup returns CDR1 DFQATT and CDR2 SNEGSKA (reference sequence). The length of the CDR3 is 12 residues. Unmatched junction bases numbered 8, after V lost 6 bases and J lost 8 bases. CDR3 bases: TGCAGTGCAAGTCAGGGGGCCGGGGGCTACACCTTC. It is translated as CSASQGAGGYTF.

This clonotype was counted a few times. As DNA, the CDR3 is TGTGCCAGTAGTAGGTACAGGGGTAAGAACACTGAAGCTTTCTTT. Protein: CASSRYRGKNTEAFF. This chain joins TRBV19 and TRBJ1-1; 7 bases map to TRBD1. V shed 4 bases, J shed 1 base, and the junction held 6 bases outside the gene matches. Looked up from germline, CDR1 is LNHDA and CDR2 is SQIVND (reference sequence). This CDR3 spans 15 amino acids. Full variable domain (outside the CDR3, taken from reference TRBV19 and TRBJ1-1): DGGITQSPKYLFRKEGQNVTLSCEQNLNHDAMYWYRQDPGQGLRLIYYSQIVNDFQKGDIAEGYSVSREKKESFPLTVTSAQKNPTAFYLCASSRYRGKNTEAFFGQGTRLTVV.

The chain recombines TRBV29-1 with TRBJ2-1; perhaps TRBD1 as D (6 bases). V lost 5 bases to trimming and J lost 7 bases, with 18 bases between them. This CDR3 contains 14 residues. The germline CDR1 and CDR2 sequences are SQVTM and ANQGSEA. Here the CDR3 DNA reads TGCAGCGTTATGGGGGCGGAAATGGGGAATGAGCAGTTCTTC. It codes for CSVMGAEMGNEQFF.

J is TRBJ1-2 and V is TRBV9; 7 nucleotides line up with TRBD1. The CDR3 extends over 14 amino acids. J lost 9 bases, V lost 1 base, and 9 bases had no gene match. Per germline, CDR1 SGDLS and CDR2 YYNGEE. CDR3 bases: TGTGCCAGCAGCGTATCAGGGGGGGGCGTCAGCTACACCTTC. Amino acids: CASSVSGGGVSYTF.

The chain recombines TRBV7-3 with TRBJ1-1; D is unclear. The ends were cut back, 5 bases at V and 0 bases at J, with 10 bases in the middle. The CDR3 is made up of 14 amino acids. Per the germline V gene, CDR1 is SGHTA and CDR2 is FQGTGA. CDR3: CASSPTYLNTEAFF. Written as DNA, the CDR3 is TGTGCCAGCAGCCCCACTTACTTGAACACTGAAGCTTTCTTT.

This clonotype was counted a few times. The rearrangement uses TRBV16 and TRBJ1-5; D perhaps matches TRBD1 (6 bases). The CDR3 spans 16 residues. V was trimmed by 0 bases and J by 3 bases, leaving 12 bases between them. The germline CDR1 and CDR2 sequences are KGHSY and FQNENV. CDR3 residues: CASSQSGGQSNQPQHF. The DNA of the CDR3 is TGTGCCAGCAGCCAATCTGGGGGCCAGTCCAATCAGCCCCAGCATTTT.

The CDR3 loop reads CASRSFGGNTEAFF. CDR3 sequence (DNA): TGCGCCAGCAGATCATTTGGGGGAAACACTGAAGCTTTCTTT. The chain carries TRBV5-1 and TRBJ1-1; D is possibly TRBD1 (5 bases). V was cut by 5 bases and J by 2 bases, with 13 bases left in between. The germline V gene has CDR1 SGHRS and CDR2 YFSETQ. The CDR3 runs to 14 residues.

In this sample, this clonotype turned up once. This chain connects TRBV19 to TRBJ2-3, with TRBD2 identical over 8 bases. V dropped 6 bases and J dropped 5; count of bases not matched to a gene: 7. The CDR3 runs 14 residues. Germline-derived CDR1 and CDR2 are LNHDA and SQIVND (reference sequence). CDR3 bases: TGTGCCAGTAGAGGACGGGGGGGAAAAGATACGCAGTATTTT. Translated, it gives CASRGRGGKDTQYF.

V gene TRBV5-5 combines with J gene TRBJ1-1, with a weak D call TRBD1 (6 bases). Deletions cut 6 bases from V and 5 bases from J, with 14 bases between. Germline assignment: CDR1 SGHKS and CDR2 YYEKEE (reference sequence). This CDR3 is built from 13 residues. DNA for the CDR3: TGTGCCAGCACCCTGATCCAGGGGACTGAAGCTTTCTTT. It yields the protein CASTLIQGTEAFF.

The table lists this clonotype with a few counts. The V and J genes are TRBV6-1 and TRBJ1-1, with a tentative D call TRBD1 (5 bases). This CDR3 is 13 amino acids long. Germline CDR1 and CDR2: MNHNS and SASEGT. V shed 10 bases and J shed 7 bases, with 19 bases lying between them. The CDR3 reads CATIITGESEAFF. CDR3 bases: TGTGCCACTATAATTACAGGAGAGAGTGAAGCTTTCTTT.

The V call is TRBV3-1, the J call TRBJ2-1, with 7 bases matching TRBD2. V lost 4 bases and J lost 4; bases outside the gene matches: 7. This CDR3 comprises 15 residues. CDR1 and CDR2 from the germline V gene are LGHDT and YNNKEL (reference sequence). The CDR3 bases are TGTGCCAGCAGCCGGCCCCCGGGGGGATACAATGAGCAGTTCTTC. Translating it yields CASSRPPGGYNEQFF.

The chain carries TRBV5-1 and TRBJ1-1, with a weak D call TRBD1 (6 bases). This CDR3 has 13 amino acids. Per germline, CDR1 SGHRS and CDR2 YFSETQ. The ends were cut back, 5 bases at V and 3 bases at J, with 11 bases in the middle. This CDR3 is CASRRRGDTEAFF. The CDR3 DNA reads as TGCGCCAGCAGGAGAAGGGGGGACACTGAAGCTTTCTTT.

The V call is TRBV20-1, the J call TRBJ2-3; the D gene is possibly TRBD2 (6 bases). Germline V lookup: CDR1 DFQATT, CDR2 SNEGSKA (reference sequence). The V end was cut by 6 bases, the J end by 5 bases, with 21 bases between. The CDR3 spans 15 residues. CDR3 amino acids: CSAPRSTRGGDTQYF. CDR3 nucleotides: TGCAGTGCCCCCCGTTCGACTAGGGGAGGAGATACGCAGTATTTT.

The rearrangement uses TRBV6-6 and TRBJ1-5; D is ambiguous. V lost 7 bases and J 0 bases, leaving 13 bases between the germline ends. In germline, CDR1 is MNHNY, CDR2 SVGAGI (reference sequence). The CDR3 covers 15 residues. This CDR3 reads CASKQEVVSNQPQHF. The CDR3 DNA sequence: TGTGCCAGCAAGCAGGAGGTTGTTAGCAATCAGCCCCAGCATTTT.

The gene calls are TRBV18 and TRBJ2-7, with 7 bases fitting TRBD1. The junction had 9 bases not matched to a gene; V was cut back by 3 bases and J by 7 bases. Germline-derived CDR1 and CDR2 are KGHSH and LQKENI. The CDR3 has 14 residues. The CDR3 is CASSPQTGPGEQYV. The CDR3 coding sequence is TGTGCCAGCTCACCGCAGACAGGGCCGGGGGAGCAGTACGTC.

This clonotype was observed many times. The rearrangement joins TRBV7-4 to TRBJ2-7, with D unclear. CDR1 is SGHVT, CDR2 SQSDAQ, per germline. V dropped 5 bases and J dropped 4 bases, with 9 bases sitting between them. CDR3 size: 12 residues. The CDR3 DNA sequence: TGTGCCAGCAGCAGTTACCCTTACGAGCAGTACGTC. Residues: CASSSYPYEQYV.

J is TRBJ2-1 and V is TRBV5-1; 7 bases match TRBD2. Germline V gene lookup returns CDR1 SGHRS and CDR2 YFSETQ. CDR3 length: 17 amino acids. With V trimmed by 0 bases and J by 4 bases, 10 bases remained unmatched. CDR3: CASSLAAGRGSYNEQFF. Written as DNA, the CDR3 is TGCGCCAGCAGCTTGGCGGCTGGGCGGGGGTCATACAATGAGCAGTTCTTC.

There are a few counts of this clonotype. The V gene is TRBV27, the J gene TRBJ2-2; weak D call: TRBD1 (5 bases). In germline, CDR1 is MNHEY, CDR2 SMNVEV (reference sequence). The CDR3 has 13 residues. Trimming left V 5 bases short and J 6 bases short, with 10 bases between. The CDR3 protein is CASSRKGAGELFF. The CDR3 DNA reads as TGTGCCAGCAGTCGAAAAGGGGCCGGGGAGCTGTTTTTT.

This clonotype was recorded a few times. CDR3 loop: CASSQGAGSTDTQYF. CDR3 DNA: TGCGCCAGCAGCCAAGGGGCGGGGAGCACAGATACGCAGTATTTT. The chain is built from TRBV4-3 and TRBJ2-3; D possibly corresponds to TRBD2 (6 bases). The ends were cut back, 1 base at V and 0 bases at J, with 8 bases in the middle. The CDR3 consists of 15 residues. The germline V gene has CDR1 LGHNA and CDR2 YSLEER.

This clonotype was observed a few times. This sequence joins TRBV6-2 or TRBV6-3 and TRBJ1-5; no reliable D call. Trimming took 5 bases from V and 5 from J, leaving 13 bases between them. There are 14 residues in the CDR3. Germline V gene data show CDR1 as MNHEY and CDR2 as SVGEGT. DNA for the CDR3: TGTGCCAGCAGTCTCAACGGAGTGTATCAGCCCCAGCATTTT. Residues: CASSLNGVYQPQHF.